This T cell receptor (beta chain) was recorded in a study of T cells in Graves' hyperthyroidism and ophthalmopathy. The study's findings and limits: Blood shared most expanded thyroid clonotypes above 0.001.

Germline assignment: CDR1 MGHRA and CDR2 YSYEKL. V was pared by 1 base and J by 5 bases, with 4 bases of the junction left unmatched. The CDR3 runs to 14 residues. Clinical symptoms, serum thyroxine, TRAb, thyroid ultrasound and orbital computed tomography established diagnosis. As to this clonotype: The target antigen is unknown.

RNA transcripts provided the source from which TCR beta CDR3 regions were amplified. HTBI primers were employed in a first-round RT-PCR of the TCR CDR3. MiXCR, run by TCRdb on the multiplex PCR reads, gives a single entry per CDR3 protein. The data contain about 640,000 distinct CDR3 sequences, 20% to 25% of them singletons. Sequencing was carried out using blood. This chain links TRBV4-1 with TRBJ2-5; 7 bases fit TRBD2. The receptor was derived from a man aged 25-40 years with Graves' ophthalmopathy. The CDR3 nucleotides read TGCGCCAGCAGCCAAGTTTTGGGAGGGGAGACCCAGTACTTC. This codes for CASSQVLGGETQYF.